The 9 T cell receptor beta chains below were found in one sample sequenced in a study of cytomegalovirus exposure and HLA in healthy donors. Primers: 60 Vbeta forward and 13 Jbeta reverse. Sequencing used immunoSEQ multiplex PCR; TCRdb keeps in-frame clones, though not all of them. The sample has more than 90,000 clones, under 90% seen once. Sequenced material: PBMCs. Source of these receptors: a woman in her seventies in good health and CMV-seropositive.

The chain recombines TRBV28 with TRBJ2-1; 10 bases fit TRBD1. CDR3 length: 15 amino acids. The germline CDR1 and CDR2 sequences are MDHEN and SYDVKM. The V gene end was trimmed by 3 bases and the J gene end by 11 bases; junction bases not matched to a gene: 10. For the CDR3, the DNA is TGTGCCAGCAGTTTGAAGCGGACAGGGGGTAATCAGCAGTTCTTC. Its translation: CASSLKRTGGNQQFF.

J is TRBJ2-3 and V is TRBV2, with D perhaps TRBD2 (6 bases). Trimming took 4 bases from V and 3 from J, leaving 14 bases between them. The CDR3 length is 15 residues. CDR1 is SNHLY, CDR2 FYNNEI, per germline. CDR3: CASSGLGLQTDTQYF. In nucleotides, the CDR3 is TGTGCCAGCAGTGGACTAGGGCTCCAGACAGATACGCAGTATTTT. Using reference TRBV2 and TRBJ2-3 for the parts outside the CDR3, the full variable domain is EPEVTQTPSHQVTQMGQEVILRCVPISNHLYFYWYRQILGQKVEFLVSFYNNEISEKSEIFDDQFSVERPDGSNFTLKIRSTKLEDSAMYFCASSGLGLQTDTQYFGPGTRLTVL.

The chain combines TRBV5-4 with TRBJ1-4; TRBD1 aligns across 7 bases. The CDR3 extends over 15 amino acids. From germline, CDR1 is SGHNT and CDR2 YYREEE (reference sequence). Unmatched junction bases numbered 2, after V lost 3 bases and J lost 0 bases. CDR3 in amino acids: CASSWDRSTNEKLFF. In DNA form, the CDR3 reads TGTGCCAGCAGCTGGGACAGATCAACTAATGAAAAACTGTTTTTT.

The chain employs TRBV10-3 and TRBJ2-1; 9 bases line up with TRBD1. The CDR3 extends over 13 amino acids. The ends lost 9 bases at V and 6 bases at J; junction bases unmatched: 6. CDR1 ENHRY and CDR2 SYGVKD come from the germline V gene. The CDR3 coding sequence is TGTGCCATTACCGGGACAGGGTCCAATGAGCAGTTCTTC. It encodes CAITGTGSNEQFF.

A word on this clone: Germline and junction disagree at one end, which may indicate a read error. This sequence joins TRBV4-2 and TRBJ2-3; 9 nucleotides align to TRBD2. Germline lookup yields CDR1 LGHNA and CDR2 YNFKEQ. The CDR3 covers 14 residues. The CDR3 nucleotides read TGTGCCAGCAGTCAAGGGACTAGCAGAGATACGCAGTATTTT. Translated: CASSQGTSRDTQYF.

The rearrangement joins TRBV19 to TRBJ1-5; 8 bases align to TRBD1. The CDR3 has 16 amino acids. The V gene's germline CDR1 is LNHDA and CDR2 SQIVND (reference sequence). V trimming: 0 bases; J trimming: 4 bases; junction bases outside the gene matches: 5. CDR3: CASSIEGTGLNQPQHF. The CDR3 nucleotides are TGTGCCAGTAGTATAGAAGGGACAGGCCTAAATCAGCCCCAGCATTTT.

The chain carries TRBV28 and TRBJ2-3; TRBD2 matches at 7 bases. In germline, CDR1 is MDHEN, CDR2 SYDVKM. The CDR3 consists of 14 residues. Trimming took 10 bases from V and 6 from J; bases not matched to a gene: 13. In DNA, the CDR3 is TGTGCCACCCTAAGATCTCTGGGAGGGGATACGCAGTATTTT. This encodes CATLRSLGGDTQYF.

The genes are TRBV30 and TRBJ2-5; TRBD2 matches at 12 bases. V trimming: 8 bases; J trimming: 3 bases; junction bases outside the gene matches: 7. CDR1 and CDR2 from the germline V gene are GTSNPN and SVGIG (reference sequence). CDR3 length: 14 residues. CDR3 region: CARSASGGEETQYF. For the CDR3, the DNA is TGTGCCCGGTCGGCTAGCGGGGGGGAAGAGACCCAGTACTTC. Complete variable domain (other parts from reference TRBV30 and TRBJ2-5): SQTIHQWPATLVQPVGSPLSLECTVEGTSNPNLYWYRQAAGRGLQLLFYSVGIGQISSEVPQNLSASRPQDRQFILSSKKLLLSDSGFYLCARSASGGEETQYFGPGTRLLVL.

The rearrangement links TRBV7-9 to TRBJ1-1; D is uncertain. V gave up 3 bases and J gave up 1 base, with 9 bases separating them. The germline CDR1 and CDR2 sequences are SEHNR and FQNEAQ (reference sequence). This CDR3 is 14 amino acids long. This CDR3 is CASSLGRANTEAFF. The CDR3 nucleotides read TGTGCCAGCAGCTTGGGGAGGGCGAACACTGAAGCTTTCTTT.